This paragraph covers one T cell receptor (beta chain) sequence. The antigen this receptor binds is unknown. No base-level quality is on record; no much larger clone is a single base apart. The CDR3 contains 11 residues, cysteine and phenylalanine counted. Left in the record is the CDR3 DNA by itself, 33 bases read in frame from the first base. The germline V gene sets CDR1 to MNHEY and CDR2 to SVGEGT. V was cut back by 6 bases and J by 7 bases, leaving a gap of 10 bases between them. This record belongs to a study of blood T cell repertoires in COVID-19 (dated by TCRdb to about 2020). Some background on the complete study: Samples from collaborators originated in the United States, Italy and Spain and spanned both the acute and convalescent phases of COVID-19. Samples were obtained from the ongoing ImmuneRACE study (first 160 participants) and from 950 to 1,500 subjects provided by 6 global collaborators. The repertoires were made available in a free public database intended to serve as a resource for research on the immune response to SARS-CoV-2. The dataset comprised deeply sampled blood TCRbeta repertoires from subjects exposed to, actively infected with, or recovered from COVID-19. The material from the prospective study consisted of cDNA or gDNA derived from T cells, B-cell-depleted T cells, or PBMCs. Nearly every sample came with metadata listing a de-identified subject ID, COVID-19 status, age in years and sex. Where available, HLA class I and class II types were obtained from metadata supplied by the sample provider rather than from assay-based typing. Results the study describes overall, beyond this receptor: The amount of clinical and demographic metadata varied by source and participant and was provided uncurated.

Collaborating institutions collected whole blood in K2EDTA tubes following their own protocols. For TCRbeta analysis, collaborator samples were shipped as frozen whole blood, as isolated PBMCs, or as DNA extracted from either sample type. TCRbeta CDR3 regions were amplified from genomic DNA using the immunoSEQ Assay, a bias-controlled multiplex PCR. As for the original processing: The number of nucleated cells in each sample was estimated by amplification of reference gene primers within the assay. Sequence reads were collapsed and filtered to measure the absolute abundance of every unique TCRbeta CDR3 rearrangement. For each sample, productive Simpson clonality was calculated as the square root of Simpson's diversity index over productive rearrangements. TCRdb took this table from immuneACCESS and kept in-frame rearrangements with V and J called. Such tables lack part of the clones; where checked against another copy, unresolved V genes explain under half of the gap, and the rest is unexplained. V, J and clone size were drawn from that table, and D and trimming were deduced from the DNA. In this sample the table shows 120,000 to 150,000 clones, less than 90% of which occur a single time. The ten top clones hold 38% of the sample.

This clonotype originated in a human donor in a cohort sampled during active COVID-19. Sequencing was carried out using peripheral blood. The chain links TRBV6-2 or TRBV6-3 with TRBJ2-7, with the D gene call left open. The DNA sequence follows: TGTGCCAGCAGCGTACCCGGGGAGCAGTACTTC. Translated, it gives CASSVPGEQYF.